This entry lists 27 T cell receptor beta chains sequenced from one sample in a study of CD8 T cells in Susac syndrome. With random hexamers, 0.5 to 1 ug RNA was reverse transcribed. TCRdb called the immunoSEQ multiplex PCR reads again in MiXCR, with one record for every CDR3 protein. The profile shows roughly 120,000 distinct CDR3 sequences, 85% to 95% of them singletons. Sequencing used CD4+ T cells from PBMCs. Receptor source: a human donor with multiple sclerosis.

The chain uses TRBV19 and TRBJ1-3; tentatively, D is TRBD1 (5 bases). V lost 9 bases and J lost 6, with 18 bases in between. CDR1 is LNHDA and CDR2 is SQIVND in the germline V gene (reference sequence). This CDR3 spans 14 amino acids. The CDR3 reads CASKEGTTENTIYF. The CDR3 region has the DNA TGTGCCAGCAAGGAAGGGACTACTGAAAACACCATATATTTT.

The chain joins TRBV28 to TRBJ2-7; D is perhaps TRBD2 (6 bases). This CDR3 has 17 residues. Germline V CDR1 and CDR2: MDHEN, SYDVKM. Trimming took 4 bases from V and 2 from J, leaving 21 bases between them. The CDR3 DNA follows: TGTGCCAGCAGTTCAGTCCCCGGGGGAGATCGCCCCTACGAGCAGTACTTC. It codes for CASSSVPGGDRPYEQYF.

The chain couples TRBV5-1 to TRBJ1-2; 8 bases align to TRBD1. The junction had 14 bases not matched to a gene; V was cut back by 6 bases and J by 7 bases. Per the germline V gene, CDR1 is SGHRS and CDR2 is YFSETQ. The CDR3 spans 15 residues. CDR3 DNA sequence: TGCGCCAGCACCCGGGACAGGCGTGAATCGGGTGGCTACACCTTC. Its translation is CASTRDRRESGGYTF.

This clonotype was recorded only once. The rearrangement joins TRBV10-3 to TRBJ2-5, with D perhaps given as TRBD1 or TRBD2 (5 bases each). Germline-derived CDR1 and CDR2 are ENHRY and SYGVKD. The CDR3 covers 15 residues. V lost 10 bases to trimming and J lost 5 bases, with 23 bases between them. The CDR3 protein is CATHDSGGDGETQYF. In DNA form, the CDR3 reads TGTGCCACCCACGACTCCGGTGGGGACGGGGAGACCCAGTACTTC.

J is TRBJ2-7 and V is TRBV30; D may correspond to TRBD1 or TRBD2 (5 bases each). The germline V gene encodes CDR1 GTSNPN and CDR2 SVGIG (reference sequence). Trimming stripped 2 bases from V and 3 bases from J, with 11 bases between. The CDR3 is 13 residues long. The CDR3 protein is CAWSTPGLYEQYF. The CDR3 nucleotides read TGTGCCTGGAGTACTCCGGGGCTCTACGAGCAGTACTTC.

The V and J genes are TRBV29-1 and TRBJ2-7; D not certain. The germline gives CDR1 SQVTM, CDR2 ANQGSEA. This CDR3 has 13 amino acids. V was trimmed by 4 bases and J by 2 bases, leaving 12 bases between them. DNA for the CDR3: TGCAGCGTTGTAAACCGAAACGCCTACGAGCAGTACTTC. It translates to CSVVNRNAYEQYF.

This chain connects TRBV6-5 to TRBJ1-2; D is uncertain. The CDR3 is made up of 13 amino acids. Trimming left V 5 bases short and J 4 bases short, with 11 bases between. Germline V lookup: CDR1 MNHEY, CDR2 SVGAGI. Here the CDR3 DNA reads TGTGCCAGCAGTCTCAACCCGAGCTATGGCTACACCTTC. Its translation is CASSLNPSYGYTF.

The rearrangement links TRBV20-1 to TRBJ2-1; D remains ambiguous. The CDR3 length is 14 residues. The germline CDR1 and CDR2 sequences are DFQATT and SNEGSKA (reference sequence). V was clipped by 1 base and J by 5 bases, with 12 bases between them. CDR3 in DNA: TGCAGTGCTAGAGGGGCCCAAAGTAACAATGAGCAGTTCTTC. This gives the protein CSARGAQSNNEQFF.

CDR3 loop: CSVVGDTHGEQYF. In DNA, the CDR3 is TGCAGCGTTGTAGGGGACACCCACGGAGAGCAGTACTTC. The V call is TRBV29-1, the J call TRBJ2-7; D might be TRBD1 (6 bases). Germline V CDR1 and CDR2: SQVTM, ANQGSEA. Trimming pared 4 bases from V and 7 bases from J, leaving 17 bases between. The CDR3 consists of 13 residues.

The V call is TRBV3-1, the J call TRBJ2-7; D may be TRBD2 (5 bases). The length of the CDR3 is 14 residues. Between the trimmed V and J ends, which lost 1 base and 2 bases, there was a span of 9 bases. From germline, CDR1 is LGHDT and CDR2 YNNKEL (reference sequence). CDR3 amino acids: CASSQASGTYEQYF. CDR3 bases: TGTGCCAGCAGCCAAGCATCGGGAACCTACGAGCAGTACTTC.

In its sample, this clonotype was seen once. CDR3 sequence: CASSPRTKADTQYF. As DNA, the CDR3 is TGTGCCAGCAGCCCCCGGACAAAGGCAGATACGCAGTATTTT. The rearrangement links TRBV7-7 to TRBJ2-3; D is perhaps TRBD1 (5 bases). Trimming shortened V by 5 bases and J by 4 bases, and 13 bases separated the two germline ends. Germline V lookup: CDR1 SSHAT, CDR2 FNYEAQ (reference sequence). CDR3 length equals 14 residues.

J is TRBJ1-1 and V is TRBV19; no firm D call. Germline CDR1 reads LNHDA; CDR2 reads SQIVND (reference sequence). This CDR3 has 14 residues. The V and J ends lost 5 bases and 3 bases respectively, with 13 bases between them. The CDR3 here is CASSYGVVHTEAFF. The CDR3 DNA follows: TGTGCCAGTAGTTACGGGGTGGTCCACACTGAAGCTTTCTTT.

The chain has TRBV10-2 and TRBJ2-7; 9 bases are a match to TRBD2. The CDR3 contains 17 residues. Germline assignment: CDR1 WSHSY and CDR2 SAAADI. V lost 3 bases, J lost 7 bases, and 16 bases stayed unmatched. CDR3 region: CASSDPGELAGLGEQYF. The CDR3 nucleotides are TGCGCCAGCAGTGACCCCGGGGAACTAGCGGGTCTGGGTGAGCAGTACTTC.

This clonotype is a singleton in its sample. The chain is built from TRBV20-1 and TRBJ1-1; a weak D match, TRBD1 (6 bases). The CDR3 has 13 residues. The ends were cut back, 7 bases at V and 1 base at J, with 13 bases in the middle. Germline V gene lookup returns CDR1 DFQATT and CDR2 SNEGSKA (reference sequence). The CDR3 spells CSVSTGANTEAFF. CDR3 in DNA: TGCAGTGTTTCGACAGGCGCGAACACTGAAGCTTTCTTT.

The CDR3 bases are TGTGCCAGCTCGGAACTAGGGGGGGTCACTGAAGCTTTCTTT. Protein: CASSELGGVTEAFF. The chain combines TRBV18 with TRBJ1-1; TRBD1 might be the D (6 bases). Per germline, CDR1 KGHSH and CDR2 LQKENI. The CDR3 is made up of 14 amino acids. V was cut by 6 bases and J by 4 bases, with 15 bases left in between. Complete variable domain (other parts from reference TRBV18 and TRBJ1-1): NAGVMQNPRHLVRRRGQEARLRCSPMKGHSHVYWYRQLPEEGLKFMVYLQKENIIDESGMPKERFSAEFPKEGPSILRIQQVVRGDSAAYFCASSELGGVTEAFFGQGTRLTVV.

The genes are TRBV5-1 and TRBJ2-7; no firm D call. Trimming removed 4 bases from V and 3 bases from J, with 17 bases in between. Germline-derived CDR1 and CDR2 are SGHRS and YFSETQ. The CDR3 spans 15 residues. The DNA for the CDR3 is TGCGCCAGCAGCCGAAACGACAACCCCTACTACGAGCAGTACTTC. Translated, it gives CASSRNDNPYYEQYF.

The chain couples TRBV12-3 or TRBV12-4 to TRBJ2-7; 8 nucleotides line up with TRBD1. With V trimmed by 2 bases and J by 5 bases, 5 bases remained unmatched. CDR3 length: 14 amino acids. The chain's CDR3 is CASSLQGAENEQYF. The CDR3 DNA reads TGTGCCAGCAGTTTACAGGGGGCGGAGAACGAGCAGTACTTC.

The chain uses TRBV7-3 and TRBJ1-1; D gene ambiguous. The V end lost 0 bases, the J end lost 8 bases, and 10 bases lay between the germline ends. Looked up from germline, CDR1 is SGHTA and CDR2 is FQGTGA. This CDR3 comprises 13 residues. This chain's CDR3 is CASSLTFGVEAFF. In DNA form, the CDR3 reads TGTGCCAGCAGCTTAACATTCGGGGTGGAAGCTTTCTTT.

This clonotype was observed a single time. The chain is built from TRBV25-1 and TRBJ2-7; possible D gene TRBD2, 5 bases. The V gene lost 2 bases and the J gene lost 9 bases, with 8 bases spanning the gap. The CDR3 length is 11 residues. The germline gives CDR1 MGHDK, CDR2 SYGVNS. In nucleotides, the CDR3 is TGTGCCAGCAGTGAAGGGCGGGTGCAGTACTTC. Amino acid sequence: CASSEGRVQYF.

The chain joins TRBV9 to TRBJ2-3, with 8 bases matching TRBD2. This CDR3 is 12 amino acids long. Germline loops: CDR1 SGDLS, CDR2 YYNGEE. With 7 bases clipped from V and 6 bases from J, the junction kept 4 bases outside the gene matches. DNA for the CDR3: TGTGCCAGCGCGGGGGGAACGGATACGCAGTATTTT. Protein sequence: CASAGGTDTQYF. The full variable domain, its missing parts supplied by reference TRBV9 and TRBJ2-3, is DSGVTQTPKHLITATGQRVTLRCSPRSGDLSVYWYQQSLDQGLQFLIQYYNGEERAKGNILERFSAQQFPDLHSELNLSSLELGDSALYFCASAGGTDTQYFGPGTRLTVL.

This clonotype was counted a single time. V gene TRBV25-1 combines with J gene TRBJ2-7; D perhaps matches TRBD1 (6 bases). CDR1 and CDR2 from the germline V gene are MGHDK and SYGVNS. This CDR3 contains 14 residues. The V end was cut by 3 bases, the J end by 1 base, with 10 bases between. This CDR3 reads CASSEGDTSYEQYF. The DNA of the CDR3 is TGTGCCAGCAGTGAGGGGGACACATCCTACGAGCAGTACTTC.

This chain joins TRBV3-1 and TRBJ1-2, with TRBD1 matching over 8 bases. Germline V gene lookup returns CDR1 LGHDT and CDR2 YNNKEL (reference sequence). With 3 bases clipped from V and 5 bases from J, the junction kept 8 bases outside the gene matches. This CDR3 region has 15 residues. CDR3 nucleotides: TGTGCCAGCAGCCACAACGGACAGGGCCGTTATGGCTACACCTTC. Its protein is CASSHNGQGRYGYTF.

CDR3 residues: CASIRGETQYF. For the CDR3, the DNA is TGTGCCAGCATTAGGGGGGAGACCCAGTACTTC. V gene TRBV2 combines with J gene TRBJ2-5, with D possibly matching TRBD1 (6 bases). This CDR3 is 11 amino acids long. V lost 7 bases and J 5 bases, leaving 8 bases between the germline ends. Germline V gene lookup returns CDR1 SNHLY and CDR2 FYNNEI. Filled out from reference TRBV2 and TRBJ2-5, the complete variable domain reads EPEVTQTPSHQVTQMGQEVILRCVPISNHLYFYWYRQILGQKVEFLVSFYNNEISEKSEIFDDQFSVERPDGSNFTLKIRSTKLEDSAMYFCASIRGETQYFGPGTRLLVL.

As DNA, the CDR3 is TGCGCCAGCAGCCGGCAATTGGGCACCGGGGAGCTGTTTTTT. The encoded protein is CASSRQLGTGELFF. The rearrangement joins TRBV4-3 to TRBJ2-2; no definite D call. Trimming removed 4 bases at V and 4 bases at J, with 10 bases between. The germline gives CDR1 LGHNA, CDR2 YSLEER. The CDR3 has 14 amino acids.

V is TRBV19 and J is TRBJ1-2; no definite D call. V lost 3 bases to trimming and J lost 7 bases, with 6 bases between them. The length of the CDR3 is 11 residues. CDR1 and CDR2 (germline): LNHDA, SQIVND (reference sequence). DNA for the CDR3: TGTGCCAGTAGTATCTGGTCTGGCTACACCTTC. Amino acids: CASSIWSGYTF.

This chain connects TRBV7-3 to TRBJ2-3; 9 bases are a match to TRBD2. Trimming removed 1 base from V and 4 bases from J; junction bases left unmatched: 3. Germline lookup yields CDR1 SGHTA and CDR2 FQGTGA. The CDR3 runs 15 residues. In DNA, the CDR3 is TGTGCCAGCAGCTTAATCGGCGGGGGGGCAGATACGCAGTATTTT. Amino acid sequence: CASSLIGGGADTQYF.

The CDR3 sequence is CASSPPVGLDTEAFF. As DNA, the CDR3 is TGTGCCAGCTCACCACCGGTGGGCTTGGACACTGAAGCTTTCTTT. The V and J genes are TRBV18 and TRBJ1-1; D not resolved. From germline, CDR1 is KGHSH and CDR2 LQKENI. CDR3 length: 15 amino acids. The ends were cut back, 0 bases at V and 3 bases at J, with 11 bases in the middle.